This T cell receptor (beta chain) was recorded in a study of blood T cell repertoires in COVID-19. Study context: T cells, B-cell-depleted T cells, or PBMCs supplied cDNA or gDNA.

This CDR3 region has 16 residues. Trimming at V came to 4 bases and at J to 3 bases, leaving 15 bases not matched to a gene. Germline CDR1 is SQVTM and CDR2 is ANQGSEA. This clone was seen only once. This table comes from immunoSEQ multiplex PCR, and its TCRdb copy is limited to in-frame clones, with some not included. This sample has hundreds of thousands of clones; roughly 85% occur once, and the top ten carry roughly 5.3%. The chain couples TRBV29-1 to TRBJ2-7; 7 bases map to TRBD2. Sequenced sample: peripheral blood. The TCR was taken from a man aged 50 or older with active or convalescent COVID-19. The CDR3 DNA sequence: TGCAGCGTTGTACCCTTAGGTCTAGCGGCAGGCTACGAGCAGTACTTC. Its protein product is CSVVPLGLAAGYEQYF.